What follows are 14 T cell receptor beta chains derived from one specimen sequenced in a study of graft-versus-host responses after intestinal transplantation. The repertoire was sequenced with immunoSEQ multiplex PCR; TCRdb's copy has only in-frame clones and lacks some. In the table there are approximately 50,000 clones, roughly 90% of which are singletons. The sample consisted of PBMCs, taken 26 days after transplant. These receptors came from a human patient who received an intestinal transplant, so some T cells may come from the graft donor.

The V and J genes are TRBV6-5 and TRBJ1-1; D is uncertain. The CDR3 extends over 16 amino acids. Trimming took 2 bases from V and 0 from J, leaving 13 bases between them. Germline-derived CDR1 and CDR2 are MNHEY and SVGAGI. Here the CDR3 DNA reads TGTGCCAGCAGTTACGTACCCGACAACCTGAACACTGAAGCTTTCTTT. It codes for CASSYVPDNLNTEAFF.

V gene TRBV28 combines with J gene TRBJ1-3, with 12 bases aligning to TRBD1. In germline, CDR1 is MDHEN, CDR2 SYDVKM. The V segment lost 2 bases and the J segment 0 bases; nucleotides outside the gene matches: 14. CDR3 length: 21 amino acids. The CDR3 coding sequence is TGTGCCAGCAGTTTACATGGGCCGGGACAGGGGGCCGGGAGCTCTGGAAACACCATATATTTT. It is translated as CASSLHGPGQGAGSSGNTIYF.

The chain uses TRBV30 and TRBJ1-2, with D unclear. The CDR3 loop spans 10 amino acids. V was cut by 7 bases and J by 10 bases, with 13 bases left in between. Per germline, CDR1 GTSNPN and CDR2 SVGIG (reference sequence). The CDR3 DNA sequence: TGTGCCTACGCGGGCCCACTCTACACCTTC. Its protein is CAYAGPLYTF.

The CDR3 here is CASSPQLQTGSGNTIYF. The DNA for the CDR3 is TGTGCCAGCTCACCACAACTACAGACAGGGTCTGGAAACACCATATATTTT. This chain joins TRBV18 and TRBJ1-3; 7 nucleotides align to TRBD1. CDR1 and CDR2 (germline): KGHSH, LQKENI. With V trimmed by 1 base and J by 1 base, 7 bases remained unmatched. The CDR3 sequence is 17 residues long.

V gene TRBV11-2 combines with J gene TRBJ1-5; TRBD1 matches at 7 bases. Looked up from germline, CDR1 is SGHAT and CDR2 is FQNNGV. V was pared by 0 bases and J by 3 bases, with 2 bases of the junction left unmatched. CDR3 size: 15 residues. The CDR3 nucleotides read TGTGCCAGCAGCTTAGAAGAGGGGGCCAATCAGCCCCAGCATTTT. It is translated as CASSLEEGANQPQHF.

The chain has TRBV7-9 and TRBJ2-2; no definite D call. Germline-derived CDR1 and CDR2 are SEHNR and FQNEAQ (reference sequence). The CDR3 sequence is 12 residues long. V lost 7 bases and J 5 bases, leaving 8 bases between the germline ends. The DNA for the CDR3 is TGTGCCAGCACCGCTAAAACCGGGGAGCTGTTTTTT. Translating it yields CASTAKTGELFF. Drawing the rest from reference TRBV7-9 and TRBJ2-2, the complete variable domain is DTGVSQNPRHKITKRGQNVTFRCDPISEHNRLYWYRQTLGQGPEFLTYFQNEAQLEKSRLLSDRFSAERPKGSFSTLEIQRTEQGDSAMYLCASTAKTGELFFGEGSRLTVL.

The table lists this clone with a count of one. This chain connects TRBV19 to TRBJ1-1, with 9 nucleotides matching TRBD1. Germline V gene data show CDR1 as LNHDA and CDR2 as SQIVND (reference sequence). J lost 0 bases, V lost 7 bases, and 9 bases had no gene match. The CDR3 runs 16 residues. Written as DNA, the CDR3 is TGTGCCAGTACCCCGGGACAGGGTACTATGAACACTGAAGCTTTCTTT. This gives the protein CASTPGQGTMNTEAFF.

This clone occurred a few times. The chain uses TRBV6-5 and TRBJ2-6; possible D gene TRBD1, 9 bases. The length of the CDR3 is 15 residues. Germline V gives CDR1 MNHEY, CDR2 SVGAGI. V lost 9 bases and J lost 4, with 16 bases in between. Here the CDR3 reads CASSGTGTGANVLTF. The CDR3 nucleotides read TGTGCCAGTAGCGGGACAGGGACCGGGGCCAACGTCCTGACTTTC.

This clone was seen a handful of times. The rearrangement links TRBV28 to TRBJ2-7; no clear D. This CDR3 has 14 amino acids. V gave up 4 bases and J gave up 4 bases, with 14 bases separating them. The germline V gene has CDR1 MDHEN and CDR2 SYDVKM. The CDR3 sequence: CASSWARHGYEQYF. CDR3 in DNA: TGTGCCAGCAGTTGGGCCCGACACGGTTACGAGCAGTACTTC.

This clone appeared once. The chain combines TRBV11-3 with TRBJ1-1, with unresolved D. Trimming cost V 1 base and J 2 bases, with 5 bases left between them. The germline V gene has CDR1 SGHNT and CDR2 YENEEA. This CDR3 is 13 amino acids long. The CDR3 reads CASSLAVNTEAFF. CDR3 sequence (DNA): TGTGCCAGCAGCTTAGCAGTAAACACTGAAGCTTTCTTT.

CDR3 bases: TGCGCCAGCAGCCACGACAGGGCCCCTCCGAACACCGGGGAGCTGTTTTTT. Translated, it gives CASSHDRAPPNTGELFF. The chain recombines TRBV5-1 with TRBJ2-2, with TRBD1 matching over 7 bases. Germline CDR1 and CDR2: SGHRS and YFSETQ. The CDR3 has 17 amino acids. The junction had 9 bases not matched to a gene; V was cut back by 4 bases and J by 0 bases.

The table lists this clone with a count of one. The chain combines TRBV4-1 with TRBJ1-6, with 9 bases that match TRBD1. CDR1 is MGHRA and CDR2 is YSYEKL in the germline V gene. The CDR3 sequence is 14 residues long. The junction had 6 bases not matched to a gene; V was cut back by 1 base and J by 14 bases. The CDR3 region is CASSQAGTGQALHF. The CDR3 DNA follows: TGCGCCAGCAGCCAAGCGGGGACAGGGCAGGCCCTCCACTTT.

The rearrangement joins TRBV5-6 to TRBJ2-7, with a tentative D call TRBD1 (5 bases). Germline CDR1 is SGHDT and CDR2 is YYEEEE. The CDR3 spans 16 residues. In DNA, the CDR3 is TGTGTCAGCAGCCCTCTCGTTCAGGGTTCTGGGCGCGAGCAGTACGTC. Protein sequence: CVSSPLVQGSGREQYV.

V and J are TRBV28 and TRBJ1-2, with D perhaps TRBD1 (5 bases). V lost 1 base, J lost 0 bases, and 15 bases lay in between. The germline V gene has CDR1 MDHEN and CDR2 SYDVKM. This CDR3 has 17 residues. The DNA for the CDR3 is TGTGCCAGCAGTTTATTAGTCCCCGGGGGAGCTAACTATGGCTACACCTTC. It encodes CASSLLVPGGANYGYTF.